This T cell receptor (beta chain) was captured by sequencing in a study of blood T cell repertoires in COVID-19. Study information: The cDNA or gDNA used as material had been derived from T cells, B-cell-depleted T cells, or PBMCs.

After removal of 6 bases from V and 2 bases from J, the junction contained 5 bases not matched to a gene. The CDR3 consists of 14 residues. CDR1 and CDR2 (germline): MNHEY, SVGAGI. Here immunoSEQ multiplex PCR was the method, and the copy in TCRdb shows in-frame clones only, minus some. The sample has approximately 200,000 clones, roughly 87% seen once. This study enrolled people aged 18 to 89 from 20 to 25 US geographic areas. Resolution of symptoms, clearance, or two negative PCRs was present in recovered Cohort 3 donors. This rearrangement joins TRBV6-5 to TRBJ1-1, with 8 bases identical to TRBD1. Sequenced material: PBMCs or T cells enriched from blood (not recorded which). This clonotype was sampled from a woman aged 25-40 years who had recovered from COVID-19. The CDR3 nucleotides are TGTGCCAGCAGGGTGACAGGGGATAACACTGAAGCTTTCTTT. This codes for CASRVTGDNTEAFF.